This T cell receptor (beta chain) derives from a study of human T cells and chemical hapten exposure. Germline values: CDR1 MDHEN, CDR2 SYDVKM. CDR3 length: 11 amino acids. The V end was cut by 8 bases, the J end by 8 bases, with 10 bases between. For the library, individual cDNA molecules each received unique molecular identifiers. TCRdb re-called the RACE reads with MiXCR, one entry per CDR3 protein. The profile covers tens of thousands of distinct CDR3 sequences, with 10% appearing a single time and 27% taken by the ten largest. The time point: pre-sensitization, week 0. Treatment of the sample: therapeutic diphenylcyclopropenone sensitization with weekly scalp DPC. The starting material, unfractionated whole blood, was used for total RNA extraction. General observations from the study: TCRs exceeding 1 in 1000 frequency stayed unchanged with DPC sensitization.

Ten or more counts support this clonotype. The antigen remains unidentified. This chain connects TRBV28 to TRBJ2-1; D unresolved. The clonotype comes from a man aged 50 to 59 with alopecia areata. Some clones in this sample may be carry-over from other donors' samples. Sequences were derived from whole blood, sampled in connection with sensitization to the hapten diphenylcyclopropenone (DPC). CDR3 residues: CASAAQHEQFF. CDR3 nucleotides: TGTGCCAGCGCCGCCCAGCATGAGCAGTTCTTC.